This TCR beta chain was identified during a study of regulatory T cells in long-lasting Graves disease. Study details: Persistent Graves' disease required over 5 years of antithyroid drugs and positive TSH receptor antibodies. The study, taken as a whole, reports: Persistent Graves' cases showed lower TCR diversity than newly diagnosed cases.

Per germline, CDR1 SGHDN and CDR2 FVKESK. The CDR3 runs to 13 residues. V lost 6 bases to trimming and J lost 5 bases; unmatched junction nucleotides: 6. This clonotype came up many times. Its antigen is still unknown. Sample time point: persistent/refractory GD, antithyroid drugs over 5 years with positive TRAb. There was RNA extracted from PBMCs, and the TCR library was made from it. Patients of an endocrinology department in Xi'an, China, were included. In building TCR beta libraries, iRepertoire HTBI primers were used together with Arm-PCR of CDR3 regions. Per the original methods: Identified across the samples were over 50 TRBV segments and 13 to 15 TRBJ segments. TCRdb redid the calling of the multiplex PCR reads with MiXCR, one entry per CDR3 protein. TCRdb, not the authors, supplied the V and J calls. This table has 350,000 to 450,000 distinct CDR3 sequences, roughly 23% appearing once.

The rearrangement links TRBV14 to TRBJ2-5; 7 bases are a match to TRBD1. This receptor was identified in a middle-aged woman with Graves disease. The sequencing here drew on peripheral blood mononuclear cells (PBMCs), taken when the disease was refractory, from a patient treated with antithyroid drugs. The DNA for the CDR3 is TGTGCCAGCAGGGGACAGAGTTATGAGACCCAGTACTTC. Its translation is CASRGQSYETQYF. Full variable domain (remainder filled in from reference TRBV14 and TRBJ2-5): EAGVTQFPSHSVIEKGQTVTLRCDPISGHDNLYWYRRVMGKEIKFLLHFVKESKQDESGMPNNRFLAERTGGTYSTLKVQPAELEDSGVYFCASRGQSYETQYFGPGTRLLVL.